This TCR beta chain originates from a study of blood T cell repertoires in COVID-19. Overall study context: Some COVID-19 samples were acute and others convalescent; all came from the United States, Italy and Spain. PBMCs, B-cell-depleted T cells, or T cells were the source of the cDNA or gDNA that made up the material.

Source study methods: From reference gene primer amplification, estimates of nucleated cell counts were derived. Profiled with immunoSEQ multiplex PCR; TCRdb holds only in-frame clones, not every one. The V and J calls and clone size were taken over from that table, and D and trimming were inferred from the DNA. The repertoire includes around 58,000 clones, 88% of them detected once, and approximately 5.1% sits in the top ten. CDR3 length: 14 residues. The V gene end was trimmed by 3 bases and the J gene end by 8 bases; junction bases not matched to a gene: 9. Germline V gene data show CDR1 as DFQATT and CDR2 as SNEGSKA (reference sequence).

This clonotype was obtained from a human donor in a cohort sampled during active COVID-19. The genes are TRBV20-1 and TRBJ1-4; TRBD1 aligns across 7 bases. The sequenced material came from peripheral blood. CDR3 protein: CSASPQGVGEKLFF. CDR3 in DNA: TGCAGTGCTAGTCCCCAGGGGGTGGGGGAAAAACTGTTTTTT.